The 26 T cell receptor beta chains presented below share a single source sample, sequenced in a study of CD4 T cells in relation to SARS-CoV-2 and coronaviruses. What these receptors recognize is not known. Sequencing used immunoSEQ multiplex PCR; TCRdb keeps in-frame clones, though not all of them. The table records some 26,000 clones, 70% to 80% of them present only once. Before the COVID-19 pandemic, during about 2010-2018, CD4+ T cells were taken from unexposed donors. Isolation of CD4+ T cells took place after roughly nine days in culture. The sample taken for sequencing was CD4+ T cells from PBMCs, cultured in vitro. All receptors come from a human donor in good health.

The V call is TRBV11-2, the J call TRBJ2-7; D is undetermined. The CDR3 has 18 amino acids. Germline V gives CDR1 SGHAT, CDR2 FQNNGV. Trimming removed 1 base from V and 2 bases from J, with 21 bases in between. The CDR3 spells CASSLGASVGSITYEQYF. The CDR3 region has the DNA TGTGCCAGCAGCTTAGGAGCTTCGGTAGGATCTATCACCTACGAGCAGTACTTC. Combining the CDR3 with reference TRBV11-2 and TRBJ2-7 gives the whole variable domain EAGVAQSPRYKIIEKRQSVAFWCNPISGHATLYWYQQILGQGPKLLIQFQNNGVVDDSQLPKDRFSAERLKGVDSTLKIQPAKLEDSAVYLCASSLGASVGSITYEQYFGPGTRLTVT.

V and J are TRBV27 and TRBJ2-3, with a possible D match to TRBD2 (6 bases). CDR3 size: 15 residues. Germline V gene sequence: CDR1 MNHEY, CDR2 SMNVEV (reference sequence). Trimming removed 5 bases from V and 10 bases from J, with 22 bases in between. The CDR3 sequence: CASSLALGAGTSQYF. The CDR3 DNA is TGTGCCAGCAGTCTCGCCTTAGGGGCGGGGACTTCGCAGTATTTT.

By share of the sample, this clone is large. The chain carries TRBV4-3 and TRBJ1-1, with D possibly TRBD1 on 6 matching bases. The CDR3 contains 12 residues. The germline V and J ends were trimmed by 1 base and 7 bases, with 7 bases remaining between them. Germline V lookup: CDR1 LGHNA, CDR2 YSLEER. The CDR3 region has the DNA TGCGCCAGCAGCCAAGGCAGGGGTGAAGCTTTCTTT. It is translated as CASSQGRGEAFF.

This chain uses TRBV9 with TRBJ2-1; D is undetermined. Germline lookup yields CDR1 SGDLS and CDR2 YYNGEE. Trimming took off 0 bases at V and 5 bases at J, with 12 bases between the two ends. The length of the CDR3 is 15 residues. CDR3 sequence reads: CASSVGAAQDNEQFF. The CDR3 bases are TGTGCCAGCAGCGTAGGCGCCGCCCAAGACAATGAGCAGTTCTTC.

The chain recombines TRBV5-6 with TRBJ2-2; 14 bases are a match to TRBD2. Looked up from germline, CDR1 is SGHDT and CDR2 is YYEEEE. CDR3 length: 18 residues. After removal of 1 base from V and 4 bases from J, the junction contained 6 bases not matched to a gene. The CDR3 reads CASSLRTSGRTLTGELFF. CDR3 DNA: TGTGCCAGCAGCTTGAGGACTAGCGGGAGGACACTCACCGGGGAGCTGTTTTTT.

This chain joins TRBV11-2 and TRBJ1-3; D is unresolved. Germline assignment: CDR1 SGHAT and CDR2 FQNNGV. V lost 3 bases and J 8 bases, leaving 14 bases between the germline ends. This CDR3 has 14 residues. The CDR3 spells CASSFEASGHTIYF. The CDR3 coding sequence is TGTGCCAGCAGCTTCGAGGCGTCCGGGCACACCATATATTTT. Drawing the rest from reference TRBV11-2 and TRBJ1-3, the complete variable domain is EAGVAQSPRYKIIEKRQSVAFWCNPISGHATLYWYQQILGQGPKLLIQFQNNGVVDDSQLPKDRFSAERLKGVDSTLKIQPAKLEDSAVYLCASSFEASGHTIYFGEGSWLTVV.

CDR3 in amino acids: CASSPRQNTGELFF. Here the CDR3 DNA reads TGCGCCAGCAGCCCTAGACAGAACACCGGGGAGCTGTTTTTT. The gene calls are TRBV5-1 and TRBJ2-2; D not certain. Germline values: CDR1 SGHRS, CDR2 YFSETQ. The CDR3 loop spans 14 amino acids. Trimming cost V 4 bases and J 1 base, with 8 bases left between them.

In DNA, the CDR3 is TGTGCCAGCAGCTTAGAAGGAGGAGTCCCCTACGAGCAGTACTTC. Its protein product is CASSLEGGVPYEQYF. The chain joins TRBV7-9 to TRBJ2-7, with D perhaps TRBD2 (5 bases). Trimming took off 1 base at V and 2 bases at J, with 12 bases between the two ends. Germline-derived CDR1 and CDR2 are SEHNR and FQNEAQ (reference sequence). The CDR3 is 15 amino acids.

The J gene is TRBJ2-3, the V gene TRBV29-1; D is possibly TRBD2 (6 bases). There are 17 residues in the CDR3. The ends were cut back, 4 bases at V and 4 bases at J, with 24 bases in the middle. Germline CDR1 SQVTM, CDR2 ANQGSEA. Here the CDR3 reads CSVGGTYAGTLADTQYF. The CDR3 DNA reads TGCAGCGTTGGGGGGACGTATGCGGGAACCCTCGCAGATACGCAGTATTTT.

This chain uses TRBV6-5 with TRBJ2-1; TRBD2 matches 7 bases. V shed 2 bases, J shed 8 bases, and the junction held 6 bases outside the gene matches. The CDR3 length is 14 residues. Looked up from germline, CDR1 is MNHEY and CDR2 is SVGAGI. The CDR3 is CASSYRRESYEQFF. DNA for the CDR3: TGTGCCAGCAGTTACAGGCGGGAGAGCTATGAGCAGTTCTTC.

This clone turned up a few times. The chain employs TRBV5-8 and TRBJ2-5; 8 nucleotides match TRBD2. Trimming at V came to 4 bases and at J to 4 bases, leaving 9 bases not matched to a gene. Germline V gives CDR1 SGHTS, CDR2 YDEGEE. This CDR3 spans 15 amino acids. This chain's CDR3 is CASSAGVAGTETQYF. The CDR3 bases are TGTGCCAGCAGCGCCGGTGTAGCGGGAACAGAGACCCAGTACTTC. The entire variable domain, with the rest obtained from reference TRBV5-8 and TRBJ2-5, is as follows: EAGVTQSPTHLIKTRGQQATLRCSPISGHTSVYWYQQALGLGLQFLLWYDEGEERNRGNFPPRFSGRQFPNYSSELNVNALELEDSALYLCASSAGVAGTETQYFGPGTRLLVL.

V usage is TRBV6-6 and J usage is TRBJ2-5; D is undetermined. The CDR3 consists of 11 residues. V was pared by 7 bases and J by 3 bases, with 6 bases between. Per germline, CDR1 MNHNY and CDR2 SVGAGI (reference sequence). The CDR3 nucleotides read TGTGCCAGCAAGGCCGAAGAGACCCAGTACTTC. Its translation is CASKAEETQYF.

V usage is TRBV5-8 and J usage is TRBJ1-1; D uncertain. There are 14 residues in the CDR3. The germline V gene encodes CDR1 SGHTS and CDR2 YDEGEE. The V gene lost 0 bases and the J gene lost 5 bases, with 11 bases spanning the gap. The CDR3 DNA follows: TGTGCCAGCAGCTTGGTCGGGGTCTGGACTGAAGCTTTCTTT. Protein sequence: CASSLVGVWTEAFF.

By proportion, this clone is large. The chain couples TRBV28 to TRBJ1-4; 7 bases agree with TRBD1. V trimming: 10 bases; J trimming: 0 bases; junction bases outside the gene matches: 17. The germline gives CDR1 MDHEN, CDR2 SYDVKM. This CDR3 has 18 residues. CDR3 sequence: CATSEGALTFATNEKLFF. For the CDR3, the DNA is TGTGCCACTTCGGAGGGGGCCCTTACCTTTGCAACTAATGAAAAACTGTTTTTT.

The rearrangement joins TRBV5-1 to TRBJ1-1; D perhaps matches TRBD1 (5 bases). CDR3 size: 14 residues. V was trimmed by 5 bases and J by 4 bases, leaving 15 bases between them. Per the germline V gene, CDR1 is SGHRS and CDR2 is YFSETQ. The CDR3 loop is CASSFAQGSTEAFF. The CDR3 DNA is TGCGCCAGCAGTTTCGCCCAGGGTTCCACTGAAGCTTTCTTT.

V and J are TRBV9 and TRBJ2-3, with 14 bases fitting TRBD2. Germline loops: CDR1 SGDLS, CDR2 YYNGEE. This CDR3 spans 16 amino acids. After removal of 3 bases from V and 7 bases from J, the junction contained 7 bases not matched to a gene. CDR3 nucleotide sequence: TGTGCCAGCAGCGCAACGGGGACTAGCGGGAGAAATACGCAGTATTTT. Its translation: CASSATGTSGRNTQYF.

The chain has TRBV18 and TRBJ2-7; 10 nucleotides align to TRBD1. The V and J ends lost 6 bases and 5 bases, in that order; junction bases with no gene match: 7. Germline V lookup: CDR1 KGHSH, CDR2 LQKENI. The CDR3 has 14 residues. The CDR3 bases are TGTGCCAGCTCTCCCGGACAGGGGGTCCACGAGCAGTACTTC. It is translated as CASSPGQGVHEQYF.

The rearrangement links TRBV30 to TRBJ2-1, with D possibly called TRBD1 or TRBD2 (5 bases each). Germline lookup yields CDR1 GTSNPN and CDR2 SVGIG (reference sequence). The CDR3 runs to 17 residues. With 0 bases removed from V and 7 bases from J, the gap between germline ends came to 22 bases. As DNA, the CDR3 is TGTGCCTGGAGTGTCCCGTCCGGGACCAATTTCAGGAATGAGCAGTTCTTC. As protein: CAWSVPSGTNFRNEQFF.

This rearrangement joins TRBV18 to TRBJ1-2; no reliable D call. V was trimmed by 2 bases and J by 6 bases, leaving 13 bases between them. Germline V gene data show CDR1 as KGHSH and CDR2 as LQKENI. The CDR3 contains 14 residues. The CDR3 loop reads CASSPTAGKNGYTF. The CDR3 DNA follows: TGTGCCAGCTCACCAACCGCGGGGAAGAATGGCTACACCTTC. The full variable domain, with the rest looked up from reference TRBV18 and TRBJ1-2, is NAGVMQNPRHLVRRRGQEARLRCSPMKGHSHVYWYRQLPEEGLKFMVYLQKENIIDESGMPKERFSAEFPKEGPSILRIQQVVRGDSAAYFCASSPTAGKNGYTFGSGTRLTVV.

The gene calls are TRBV4-2 and TRBJ2-5, with 10 bases that match TRBD2. This CDR3 contains 17 residues. The junction had 11 bases not matched to a gene; V was cut back by 4 bases and J by 3 bases. In germline, CDR1 is LGHNA, CDR2 YNFKEQ. CDR3 coding DNA: TGTGCCAGCAGCCCCCCGAGGGTCCTAGCGGGGGAAGAGACCCAGTACTTC. Protein sequence: CASSPPRVLAGEETQYF.

CDR3 sequence reads: CASSVTGLGANVLTF. CDR3 nucleotides: TGTGCCAGCTCGGTGACAGGGCTTGGGGCCAACGTCCTGACTTTC. This chain connects TRBV18 to TRBJ2-6; 7 bases are shared with TRBD1. J gave up 3 bases and V 6 bases, and 5 bases lay outside the gene matches. CDR1 and CDR2 (germline): KGHSH, LQKENI. The CDR3 covers 15 residues.

The DNA of the CDR3 is TGTGCCAGCAGCGGACATCTTAACTATGGCTACACCTTC. Its protein is CASSGHLNYGYTF. J is TRBJ1-2 and V is TRBV9; D not certain. This CDR3 is 13 amino acids long. CDR1 is SGDLS, CDR2 YYNGEE, per germline. Trimming stripped 3 bases from V and 1 base from J, with 7 bases between. The full variable domain, completed using reference TRBV9 and TRBJ1-2, is DSGVTQTPKHLITATGQRVTLRCSPRSGDLSVYWYQQSLDQGLQFLIQYYNGEERAKGNILERFSAQQFPDLHSELNLSSLELGDSALYFCASSGHLNYGYTFGSGTRLTVV.

The table lists this clone with a count of one. The J gene is TRBJ2-7, the V gene TRBV7-2; weak D call: TRBD2 (5 bases). The germline CDR1 and CDR2 sequences are SGHTA and FQGNSA. CDR3 size: 13 residues. The V end was cut by 2 bases, the J end by 7 bases, with 12 bases between. Here the CDR3 reads CASSLTGPGEQYF. The CDR3 DNA reads as TGTGCCAGCAGCTTAACGGGTCCGGGGGAGCAGTACTTC. Together with reference TRBV7-2 and TRBJ2-7, the CDR3 gives the full variable domain: GAGVSQSPSNKVTEKGKDVELRCDPISGHTALYWYRQSLGQGLEFLIYFQGNSAPDKSGLPSDRFSAERTGGSVSTLTIQRTQQEDSAVYLCASSLTGPGEQYFGPGTRLTVT.

This clone was seen only a few times. The chain carries TRBV7-3 and TRBJ1-3; tentatively, D is TRBD1 (6 bases). Trimming left V 5 bases short and J 2 bases short, with 19 bases between. CDR1 SGHTA and CDR2 FQGTGA come from the germline V gene. CDR3 length: 17 amino acids. CDR3 amino acids: CASSQNQGTGTGNTIYF. CDR3 bases: TGTGCCAGCAGCCAAAACCAGGGGACGGGGACTGGAAACACCATATATTTT.

V and J are TRBV5-1 and TRBJ2-7, with 7 bases identical to TRBD1. CDR3 size: 13 residues. Germline trimming cut 4 bases from V and 2 bases from J; bases unmatched to any gene: 3. The germline gives CDR1 SGHRS, CDR2 YFSETQ. The CDR3 DNA sequence: TGCGCCAGCAGCACGGGACAGACCTACGAGCAGTACTTC. This sequence encodes CASSTGQTYEQYF.

This chain connects TRBV20-1 to TRBJ1-1; no clear D gene. This CDR3 is built from 11 residues. CDR1 is DFQATT, CDR2 SNEGSKA, per germline (reference sequence). V was clipped by 7 bases and J by 5 bases, with 11 bases between them. The CDR3 nucleotides read TGCAGTGTCCCGATTCTAACTGAAGCTTTCTTT. It is translated as CSVPILTEAFF.